A single sample gave rise to the 5 T cell receptor beta chains below, sequenced in a study of T-cell reconstitution after alpha-beta-depleted transplantation in children. Unique molecular identifiers were incorporated during preparation of the TCRbeta library. In TCRdb, the PCR reads were re-called with MiXCR into one record per CDR3 protein. The top ten hold approximately 5% of the sample, which has fewer than 1 million distinct CDR3 sequences, under 20% seen once. The sequencing here drew on PBMCs, mostly from graft donor cells, taken 360 days after TCRalphabeta/CD19-depleted stem cell transplant. The receptor source for this set is a male patient younger than 18 who had a stem cell transplant for acute lymphoblastic leukemia, so the T cells may come from the graft donor.

The V and J genes are TRBV25-1 and TRBJ2-5; 10 nucleotides agree with TRBD2. This CDR3 is 17 amino acids long. Losses at the gene ends were 0 bases for V and 5 bases for J; bases not matched to a gene: 9. Germline CDR1 MGHDK, CDR2 SYGVNS. This CDR3 is CASSEYSSSGSSETQYF. DNA of the CDR3: TGTGCCAGCAGTGAATATTCGTCTAGCGGGAGTAGTGAGACCCAGTACTTC.

There are a few counts of this clonotype. The chain recombines TRBV2 with TRBJ2-1; maybe TRBD1 (5 bases). Trimming stripped 2 bases from V and 9 bases from J, with 17 bases between. CDR3 length equals 15 residues. Per the germline V gene, CDR1 is SNHLY and CDR2 is FYNNEI. This CDR3 reads CASSEMGPTLGEQFF. The CDR3 DNA is TGTGCCAGCAGTGAAATGGGGCCTACTTTGGGTGAGCAGTTCTTC.

This clonotype has more than one count but fewer than ten. This chain joins TRBV30 and TRBJ2-1; 10 nucleotides agree with TRBD2. Looked up from germline, CDR1 is GTSNPN and CDR2 is SVGIG (reference sequence). The CDR3 contains 15 residues. Losses at the gene ends were 3 bases for V and 2 bases for J; bases not matched to a gene: 4. CDR3 sequence reads: CAWSLSGRAYNEQFF. The CDR3 nucleotides read TGTGCCTGGAGCCTCAGCGGGAGGGCCTACAATGAGCAGTTCTTC. Full variable domain (remainder filled in from reference TRBV30 and TRBJ2-1): SQTIHQWPATLVQPVGSPLSLECTVEGTSNPNLYWYRQAAGRGLQLLFYSVGIGQISSEVPQNLSASRPQDRQFILSSKKLLLSDSGFYLCAWSLSGRAYNEQFFGPGTRLTVL.

This clonotype was observed at least ten times. This chain's CDR3 is CASSFGAWTRTGELFF. CDR3 DNA: TGTGCCAGCAGTTTTGGAGCCTGGACTAGAACCGGGGAGCTGTTTTTT. The rearrangement links TRBV12-3 or TRBV12-4 to TRBJ2-2; 7 bases map to TRBD2. This CDR3 is 16 amino acids long. J was trimmed by 5 bases and V by 3 bases; bases with no gene match: 9.

This chain uses TRBV12-3 or TRBV12-4 with TRBJ1-1, with a weak D call TRBD1 (5 bases). Deletions cut 6 bases from V and 1 base from J, with 9 bases between. The CDR3 consists of 13 residues. The CDR3 is CASRWGKNTEAFF. The CDR3 bases are TGTGCCAGCAGGTGGGGGAAGAACACTGAAGCTTTCTTT.